This TCR beta chain was found in a study of blood T cell repertoires in COVID-19. Across the whole study: Sites across the United States, Italy and Spain contributed samples from acute and convalescent COVID-19. The cDNA or gDNA used as material had been derived from T cells, B-cell-depleted T cells, or PBMCs.

The CDR3 runs to 12 residues. V was trimmed by 4 bases and J by 4 bases, leaving 7 bases between them. Cohorts were determined from participant-reported clinical history. Per the authors' pipeline: Amplifying reference gene primers gave estimates of nucleated cell counts. The data were produced by immunoSEQ multiplex PCR, yet TCRdb's version contains in-frame clones alone and is incomplete. The V and J calls and clone size are taken from that table; D and trimming were inferred from the DNA. Among a few hundred thousand clones, approximately 85% were seen once, and the ten largest hold over 2%. The sample consisted of PBMCs or T cells enriched from blood (not recorded which). The receptor comes from a man between 25 and 39 years old who had recovered from COVID-19. The J gene is TRBJ1-1, the V gene TRBV12-3 or TRBV12-4; D uncertain. In DNA form, the CDR3 reads TGTGCCAGCAGTTCGAGTTCCACTGAAGCTTTCTTT. Protein sequence: CASSSSSTEAFF.